This is a list of T cell receptor beta chains from one sample in a study of cytomegalovirus exposure and HLA in healthy donors. TCRdb's table, derived via immunoSEQ multiplex PCR, lists solely in-frame clones and lacks some. The data show around 220,000 clones, with 65% to 85% seen just once and more than 12% held by the top ten. The sample consisted of PBMCs. The origin of the receptors is a woman in her thirties in good health and CMV-seropositive. CDR3s include the opening cysteine and the closing phenylalanine or tryptophan. A D gene is named only where the DNA matches it firmly. A row's size may be missing; if present it is once, few, many or a size class.

>TRBJ1-2|NA|TRBD1|TRBV29-1
TGCAGCGGTCGACAGGGGACGAACTATGGCTACACCTTC
CSGRQGTNYGYTF
>TRBJ1-2|NA|TRBD1|TRBV7-9
TGTGCCAGCAGCTCACAGGGGCCCGTAGTAAACTATGGCTACACCTTC
CASSSQGPVVNYGYTF
>TRBJ2-1|NA|NA|TRBV11-2
TGTGCCAGCAGCTTAGCGTCCGGGGGTAGCGAGCAGTTCTTC
CASSLASGGSEQFF
>TRBJ2-2|NA|TRBD1|TRBV4-1
TGCGCCAGCAGCCAGACCGGGACAGGGATGGCCGGGGAGCTGTTTTTT
CASSQTGTGMAGELFF
>TRBJ1-2|NA|TRBD1|TRBV5-1
TGCGCCAGCAGCGCAGGGACAGGGGGCACCTATGGCTACACCTTC
CASSAGTGGTYGYTF
>TRBJ2-5|NA|TRBD2|TRBV28
TGTGCCAGCAGTTTACCCCGGACTAGATTGGCTCCCCAGTACTTC
CASSLPRTRLAPQYF
>TRBJ2-2|NA|TRBD1|TRBV29-1
TGCAGCGTCTGGGGACAGGGGCAGCTGTTTTTT
CSVWGQGQLFF
>TRBJ1-1|NA|NA|TRBV2
TGTGCCAGCGCCGGGGGAAGAAACACTGAAGCTTTCTTT
CASAGGRNTEAFF
>TRBJ2-7|NA|NA|TRBV6-1
TGTGCCAGCACAGCGTCCTACGAGCAGTACTTC
CASTASYEQYF
>TRBJ1-1|NA|NA|TRBV2
TGTGCCAGCAGTGAAGTTTTGACTGAAGCTTTCTTT
CASSEVLTEAFF
>TRBJ2-7|NA|TRBD1|TRBV28
TGTGCCAGCAGGCCTGACAGGGTCAAACACGAGCAGTACTTC
CASRPDRVKHEQYF
>TRBJ2-2|few|TRBD1|TRBV5-1
TGCGCCAGCAGCCAGGGACAGGGTGACACCGGGGAGCTGTTTTTT
CASSQGQGDTGELFF
>TRBJ2-1|NA|NA|TRBV27
TGTGCCAGCAGTTTAAAGTCGTACAATGAGCAGTTCTTC
CASSLKSYNEQFF
>TRBJ2-1|once|TRBD1|TRBV18
TGTGCCAGCTCACCACCCAGCAGGGGGCCCTACAATGAGCAGTTCTTC
CASSPPSRGPYNEQFF
>TRBJ2-7|NA|NA|TRBV13
TGTGCCAGCAGCTTAGCCGGCAGGGTGGAGCAGTACTTC
CASSLAGRVEQYF
>TRBJ2-3|once|TRBD1|TRBV27
TGTGCCAGCAGTACGCTACAGGGGGGCTTTGGCACAGATACGCAGTATTTT
CASSTLQGGFGTDTQYF
>TRBJ1-2|NA|NA|TRBV19
TGTGCCAGTAGTATAGTACCCCGCTATGGCTACACCTTC
CASSIVPRYGYTF
>TRBJ1-5|NA|NA|TRBV5-1
TGCGCCAGCAGCTTGTCCGGGTATAGCAATCAGCCCCAGCATTTT
CASSLSGYSNQPQHF
>TRBJ1-2|NA|TRBD1|TRBV9
TGTGCCAGCAGCTCCTCAGGGGGGCTTAACTATGGCTACACCTTC
CASSSSGGLNYGYTF
>TRBJ2-2|NA|TRBD1|TRBV29-1
TGCAGCGTTCCGGGACAGGGGAGGTCCGGGGAGCTGTTTTTT
CSVPGQGRSGELFF
>TRBJ2-3|few|TRBD2|TRBV5-1
TGCGCCAGCAGCCCCCGACTAGCCGGGAGCACAGATACGCAGTATTTT
CASSPRLAGSTDTQYF
>TRBJ2-1|NA|TRBD2|TRBV30
TGTGCCTGGACCGCGGGACTAATTTACAATGAGCAGTTCTTC
CAWTAGLIYNEQFF
>TRBJ2-7|few|TRBD2|TRBV5-1
TGCGCCAGCAGCTTGGTCCTTAGCGGGAGTAACGAGCAGTACTTC
CASSLVLSGSNEQYF
>TRBJ1-5|NA|TRBD1|TRBV10-3
TGTGCCATCAGTGAAAACAGGGGCGGTCAGCCCCAGCATTTT
CAISENRGGQPQHF
>TRBJ1-1|NA|NA|TRBV29-1
TGCAGCGTTAGCCCAGCAGTCACTGAAGCTTTCTTT
CSVSPAVTEAFF
>TRBJ1-5|NA|TRBD1|TRBV7-9
TGTGCCAGCAGCCATGACAGGGGCCCCCAGCATTTT
CASSHDRGPQHF
>TRBJ2-7|NA|TRBD1|TRBV4-3
TGCGCCAGCAGCCAAGAATCGCACAGGGGCTACGAGCAGTACTTC
CASSQESHRGYEQYF
>TRBJ1-5|NA|NA|TRBV19
TGTGCCAGTTTGAGCGGGCCGAATCAGCCCCAGCATTTT
CASLSGPNQPQHF
>TRBJ1-2|NA|NA|TRBV2
TGTGCCAGCAGTTCCCCAGGTGCCCCTGGCTACACCTTC
CASSSPGAPGYTF
>TRBJ2-6|NA|NA|TRBV30
TGTGCCTGGTCGGGGGCGACTGGGGCCAACGTCCTGACTTTC
CAWSGATGANVLTF
>TRBJ1-1|NA|NA|TRBV28
TGTGCCAGCTGTAGAGTGAACACTGAAGCTTTCTTT
CASCRVNTEAFF
>TRBJ2-5|once|NA|TRBV30
TGTGCCTGGAGTGTAAAGTATTGGCAGGGCCAAGAGACCCAGTACTTC
CAWSVKYWQGQETQYF
>TRBJ2-7|NA|NA|TRBV5-1
TGCGCCAGCAGCTTGTTTCCAGCGGCGGGGTTCTACGAGCAGTACTTC
CASSLFPAAGFYEQYF
>TRBJ1-5|NA|TRBD1|TRBV28
TGTGCCAGCAGTGTCGACAGGGCCAATCAGCCCCAGCATTTT
CASSVDRANQPQHF
>TRBJ1-4|NA|NA|TRBV6-1
TGTGCCAGCAGTGAAGGAGGGGGGCAGGGCAGTGAAAAACTGTTTTTT
CASSEGGGQGSEKLFF
>TRBJ2-1|NA|NA|TRBV6-5
TGTGCCAGCAGTGCAGGGAGGAGCTCCTACAATGAGCAGTTCTTC
CASSAGRSSYNEQFF
>TRBJ1-4|NA|NA|TRBV5-1
TGCGCCAGCAGCCCTCTTTCGGGGGCAACTAATGAAAAACTGTTTTTT
CASSPLSGATNEKLFF
>TRBJ2-3|NA|NA|TRBV10-1
TGCGCCAGCAGTCGAAGCACAGATACGCAGTATTTT
CASSRSTDTQYF
>TRBJ2-5|NA|TRBD2|TRBV7-2
TGTGCCAGCAGCTTAGTAGCGGGATTAGAGACCCAGTACTTC
CASSLVAGLETQYF
>TRBJ1-2|few|NA|TRBV5-8
TGTGCCAGCAGCTTGTTAAGCAACTATGGCTACACCTTC
CASSLLSNYGYTF
>TRBJ2-3|NA|TRBD1|TRBV9
TGTGCCAGCAGCTCTCCCTACCCAGGGACAGCCTTGACAGATACGCAGTATTTT
CASSSPYPGTALTDTQYF
>TRBJ1-5|NA|NA|TRBV30
TGTGCCCGGAGTAGCGGAAGCAATCAGCCCCAGCATTTT
CARSSGSNQPQHF
>TRBJ2-5|NA|TRBD2|TRBV5-1
TGCGCCAGCAGTCATAGCGGGGAGACCCAGTACTTC
CASSHSGETQYF
>TRBJ1-2|NA|TRBD1|TRBV27
TGTGCCAGCAGTTTCCGGACAGGGGATGGCTACACCTTC
CASSFRTGDGYTF
>TRBJ2-5|NA|NA|TRBV15
TGTGCCACCAGCAGATCACAGGTAGAGGAGACCCAGTACTTC
CATSRSQVEETQYF
>TRBJ1-2|NA|NA|TRBV19
TGTGCCAGTAGTATTACCGGGGACTATGGCTACACCTTC
CASSITGDYGYTF
>TRBJ2-1|NA|NA|TRBV25-1
TGTGCCAGCAGTTTTGACAATGAGCAGTTCTTC
CASSFDNEQFF
>TRBJ2-3|NA|NA|TRBV20-1
TGCAGTGCTAGTACCCAAGATACGCAGTATTTT
CSASTQDTQYF
>TRBJ2-7|NA|TRBD1|TRBV6-5
TGTGCCAGCAGACCGGACAGGGGTCACGAGCAGTACTTC
CASRPDRGHEQYF
>TRBJ2-1|once|NA|TRBV9
TGTGCCAGCAGCGTAAGCCAGTACAATGAGCAGTTCTTC
CASSVSQYNEQFF
>TRBJ2-7|NA|TRBD1|TRBV11-2
TGTGCCAGCAGCAGGACAGGGGGCAGGTACGAGCAGTACTTC
CASSRTGGRYEQYF
>TRBJ1-2|NA|NA|TRBV27
TGTGCCAGCGGAAATTCCTATGGCTACACCTTC
CASGNSYGYTF
>TRBJ2-7|NA|NA|TRBV6-5
TGTGCCAGCAGTTACTCAGGGACTTCCTACGAGCAGTACTTC
CASSYSGTSYEQYF
>TRBJ2-5|once|NA|TRBV5-4
TGTGCCAGCAGCTCCCAGGGAGACTCCCGGGGGACCCAGTACTTC
CASSSQGDSRGTQYF
>TRBJ1-5|NA|NA|TRBV27
TGTGCCACCTCCGGGAGCAGCAATCAGCCCCAGCATTTT
CATSGSSNQPQHF
>TRBJ1-2|NA|NA|TRBV9
TGTGCCACCAAAGCGGCCCATAATCGGGGCTACACCTTC
CATKAAHNRGYTF
>TRBJ2-5|NA|NA|TRBV4-3
TGCGCCAGCAGCCCCCGGATCGGAGAGACCCAGTACTTC
CASSPRIGETQYF